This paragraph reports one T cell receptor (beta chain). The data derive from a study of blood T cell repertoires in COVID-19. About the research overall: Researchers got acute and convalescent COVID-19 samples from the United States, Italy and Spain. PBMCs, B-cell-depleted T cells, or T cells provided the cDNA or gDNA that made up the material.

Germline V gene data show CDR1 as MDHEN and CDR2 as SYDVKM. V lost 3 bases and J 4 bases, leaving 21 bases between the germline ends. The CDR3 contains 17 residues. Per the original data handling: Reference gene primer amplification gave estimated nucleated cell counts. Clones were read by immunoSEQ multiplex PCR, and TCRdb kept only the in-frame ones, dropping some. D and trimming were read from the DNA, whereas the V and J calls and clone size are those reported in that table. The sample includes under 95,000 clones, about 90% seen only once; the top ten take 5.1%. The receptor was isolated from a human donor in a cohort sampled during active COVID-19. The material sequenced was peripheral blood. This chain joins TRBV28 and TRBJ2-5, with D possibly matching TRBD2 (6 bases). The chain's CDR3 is CASSLRGAGAGRETQYF. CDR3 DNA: TGTGCCAGCAGTTTGAGGGGAGCGGGCGCGGGGCGAGAGACCCAGTACTTC.